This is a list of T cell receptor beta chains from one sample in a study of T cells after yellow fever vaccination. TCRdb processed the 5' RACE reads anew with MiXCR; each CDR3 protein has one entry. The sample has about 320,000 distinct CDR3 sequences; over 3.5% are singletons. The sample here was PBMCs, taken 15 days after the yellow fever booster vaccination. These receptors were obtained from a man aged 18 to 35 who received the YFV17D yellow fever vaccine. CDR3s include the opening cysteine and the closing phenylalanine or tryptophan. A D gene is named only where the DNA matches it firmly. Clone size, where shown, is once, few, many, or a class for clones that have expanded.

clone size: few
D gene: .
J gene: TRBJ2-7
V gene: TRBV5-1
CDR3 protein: CASSADVNADEQYF
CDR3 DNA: TGCGCCAGCAGCGCGGACGTAAACGCCGACGAGCAGTACTTC

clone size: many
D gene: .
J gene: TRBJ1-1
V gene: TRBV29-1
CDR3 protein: CSVGAGDTEAFF
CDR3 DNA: TGCAGCGTTGGGGCGGGGGACACTGAAGCTTTCTTT

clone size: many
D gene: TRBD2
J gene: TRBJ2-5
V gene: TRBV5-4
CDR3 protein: CASSLGGSGGAETQYF
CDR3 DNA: TGTGCCAGCAGCTTGGGCGGGAGCGGGGGGGCGGAGACCCAGTACTTC

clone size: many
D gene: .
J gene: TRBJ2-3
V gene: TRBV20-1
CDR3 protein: CSAPPTGTDTQYF
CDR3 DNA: TGCAGTGCACCCCCGACAGGCACAGATACGCAGTATTTT

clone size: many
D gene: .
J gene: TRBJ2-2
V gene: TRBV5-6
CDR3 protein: CASSGLSRANTGELFF
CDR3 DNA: TGTGCCAGCAGCGGGCTGTCACGGGCGAACACCGGGGAGCTGTTTTTT

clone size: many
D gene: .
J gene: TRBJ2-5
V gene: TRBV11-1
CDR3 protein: CASSRAPEETQYF
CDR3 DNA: TGTGCCAGCAGCCGCGCCCCTGAGGAGACCCAGTACTTC

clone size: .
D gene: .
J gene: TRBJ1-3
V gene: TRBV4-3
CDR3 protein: CASSQLTSSGNTIYF
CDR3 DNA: TGCGCCAGCAGCCAACTTACAAGCTCTGGAAACACCATATATTTT

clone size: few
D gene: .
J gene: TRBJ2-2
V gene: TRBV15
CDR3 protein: CATSSPPVEELFF
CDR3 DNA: TGTGCCACCAGCAGCCCCCCAGTTGAGGAGCTGTTTTTT

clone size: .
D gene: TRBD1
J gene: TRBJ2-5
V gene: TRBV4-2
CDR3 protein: CASSQDGGQGWETQYF
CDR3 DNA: TGTGCCAGCAGCCAAGACGGGGGACAGGGGTGGGAGACCCAGTACTTC

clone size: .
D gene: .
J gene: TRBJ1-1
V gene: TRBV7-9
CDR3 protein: CASSHPQRDVRVRAFF
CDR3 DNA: TGTGCCAGCAGCCATCCTCAGCGAGACGTCCGCGTGAGAGCTTTCTTT

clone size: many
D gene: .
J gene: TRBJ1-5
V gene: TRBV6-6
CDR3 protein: CASSRQHNQPQHF
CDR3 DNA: TGTGCCAGCAGCCGTCAACACAATCAGCCCCAGCATTTT

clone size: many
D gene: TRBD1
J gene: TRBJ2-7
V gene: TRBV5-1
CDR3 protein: CASSAGTGDYEQYF
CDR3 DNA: TGCGCCAGCAGCGCCGGGACAGGGGACTACGAGCAGTACTTC

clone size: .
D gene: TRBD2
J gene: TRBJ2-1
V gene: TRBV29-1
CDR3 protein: CSVVERGVNNEQFF
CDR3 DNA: TGCAGCGTTGTGGAGCGGGGGGTCAACAATGAGCAGTTCTTC

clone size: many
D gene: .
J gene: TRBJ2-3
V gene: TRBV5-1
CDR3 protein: CASSHDGSTDTQYF
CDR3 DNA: TGCGCCAGCAGCCACGACGGTAGCACAGATACGCAGTATTTT

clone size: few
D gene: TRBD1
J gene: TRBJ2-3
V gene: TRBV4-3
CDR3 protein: CASSQTQGDADTQYF
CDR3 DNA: TGCGCCAGCAGCCAGACACAGGGGGACGCAGATACGCAGTATTTT

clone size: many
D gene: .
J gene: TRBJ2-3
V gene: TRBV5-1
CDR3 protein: CASAFSPSTDTQYF
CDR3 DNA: TGCGCCAGCGCGTTCAGCCCCAGCACAGATACGCAGTATTTT